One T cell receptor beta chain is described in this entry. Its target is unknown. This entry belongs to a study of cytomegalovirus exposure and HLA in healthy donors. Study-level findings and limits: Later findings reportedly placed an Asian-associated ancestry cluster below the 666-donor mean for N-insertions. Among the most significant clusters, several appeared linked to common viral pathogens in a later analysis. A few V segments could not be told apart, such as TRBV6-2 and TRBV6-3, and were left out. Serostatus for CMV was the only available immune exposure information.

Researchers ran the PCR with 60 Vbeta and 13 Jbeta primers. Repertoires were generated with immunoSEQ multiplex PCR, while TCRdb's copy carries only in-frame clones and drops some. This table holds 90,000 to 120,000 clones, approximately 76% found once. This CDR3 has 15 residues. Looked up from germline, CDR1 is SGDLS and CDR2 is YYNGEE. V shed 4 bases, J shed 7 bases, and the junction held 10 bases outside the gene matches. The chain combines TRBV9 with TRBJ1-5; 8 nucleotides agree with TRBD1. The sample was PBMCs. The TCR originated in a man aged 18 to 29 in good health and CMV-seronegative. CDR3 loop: CASSPGQGGWQPQHF. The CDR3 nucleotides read TGTGCCAGCAGCCCAGGACAGGGCGGGTGGCAGCCCCAGCATTTT.